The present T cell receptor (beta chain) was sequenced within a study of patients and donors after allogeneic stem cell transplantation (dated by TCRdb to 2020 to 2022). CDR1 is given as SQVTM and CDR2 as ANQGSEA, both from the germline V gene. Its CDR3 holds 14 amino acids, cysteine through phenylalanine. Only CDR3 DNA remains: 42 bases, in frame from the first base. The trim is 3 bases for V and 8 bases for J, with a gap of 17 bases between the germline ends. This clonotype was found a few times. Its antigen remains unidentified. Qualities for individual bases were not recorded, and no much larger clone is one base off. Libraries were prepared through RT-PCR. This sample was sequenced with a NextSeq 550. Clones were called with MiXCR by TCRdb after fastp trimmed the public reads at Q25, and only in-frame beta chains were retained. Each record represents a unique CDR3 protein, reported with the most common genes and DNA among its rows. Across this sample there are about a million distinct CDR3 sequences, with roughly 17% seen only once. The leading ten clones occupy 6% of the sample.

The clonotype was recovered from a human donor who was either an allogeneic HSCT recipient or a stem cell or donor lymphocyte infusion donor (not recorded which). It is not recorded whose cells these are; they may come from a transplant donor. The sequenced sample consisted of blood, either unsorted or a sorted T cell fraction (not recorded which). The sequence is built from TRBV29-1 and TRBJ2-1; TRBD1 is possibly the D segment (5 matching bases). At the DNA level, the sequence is TGCAGCGTTGATTTCAACAGGAAAACCCATGAGCAGTTCTTC. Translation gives CSVDFNRKTHEQFF.